The source of this T cell receptor (beta chain) is a study of blood T cell repertoires in COVID-19. The overall study: Sites across the United States, Italy and Spain contributed samples from acute and convalescent COVID-19. T cells, B-cell-depleted T cells, or PBMCs supplied cDNA or gDNA.

TCRdb keeps only in-frame clones here, not all; method: immunoSEQ multiplex PCR. In the table there are roughly 180,000 clones, around 83% of which are singletons. The source is a woman younger than 45 with active or convalescent COVID-19. Sequenced input: peripheral blood.

CDR3 sequence (DNA): TGTGCCAGCAGCGTAGTAGGGGTGGAAGCTTTCTTT. It encodes CASSVVGVEAFF. The chain combines TRBV9 with TRBJ1-1, with a weak D call TRBD1 (5 bases). The V end was cut by 0 bases, the J end by 8 bases, with 8 bases between. The CDR3 is 12 residues long. Germline V gives CDR1 SGDLS, CDR2 YYNGEE.